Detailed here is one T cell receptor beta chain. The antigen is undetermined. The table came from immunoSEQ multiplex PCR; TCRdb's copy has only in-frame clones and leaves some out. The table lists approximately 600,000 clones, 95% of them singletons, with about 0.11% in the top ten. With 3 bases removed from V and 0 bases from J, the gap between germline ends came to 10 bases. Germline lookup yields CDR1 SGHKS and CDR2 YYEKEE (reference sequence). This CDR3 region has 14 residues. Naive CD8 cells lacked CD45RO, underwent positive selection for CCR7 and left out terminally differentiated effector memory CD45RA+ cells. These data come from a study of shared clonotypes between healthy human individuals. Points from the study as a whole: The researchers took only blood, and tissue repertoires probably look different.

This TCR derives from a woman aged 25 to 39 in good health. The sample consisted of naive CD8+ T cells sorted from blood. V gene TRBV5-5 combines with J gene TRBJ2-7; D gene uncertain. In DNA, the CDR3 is TGTGCCAGCAGCTGGAACACGGGCTCCTACGAGCAGTACTTC. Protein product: CASSWNTGSYEQYF. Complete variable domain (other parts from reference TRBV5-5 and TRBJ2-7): DAGVTQSPTHLIKTRGQQVTLRCSPISGHKSVSWYQQVLGQGPQFIFQYYEKEERGRGNFPDRFSARQFPNYSSELNVNALLLGDSALYLCASSWNTGSYEQYFGPGTRLTVT.